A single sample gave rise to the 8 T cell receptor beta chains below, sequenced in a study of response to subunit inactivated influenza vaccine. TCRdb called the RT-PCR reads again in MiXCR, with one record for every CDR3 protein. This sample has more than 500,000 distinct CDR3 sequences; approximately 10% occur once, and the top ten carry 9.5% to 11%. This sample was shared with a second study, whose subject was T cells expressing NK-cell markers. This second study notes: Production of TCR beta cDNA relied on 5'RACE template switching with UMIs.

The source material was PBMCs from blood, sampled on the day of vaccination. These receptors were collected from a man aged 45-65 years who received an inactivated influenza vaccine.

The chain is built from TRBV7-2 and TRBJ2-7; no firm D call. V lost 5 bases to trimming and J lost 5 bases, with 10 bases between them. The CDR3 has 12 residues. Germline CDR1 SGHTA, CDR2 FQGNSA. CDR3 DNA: TGTGCCAGCAGCCCCCGGACCCACGAGCAGTACTTC. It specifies CASSPRTHEQYF.

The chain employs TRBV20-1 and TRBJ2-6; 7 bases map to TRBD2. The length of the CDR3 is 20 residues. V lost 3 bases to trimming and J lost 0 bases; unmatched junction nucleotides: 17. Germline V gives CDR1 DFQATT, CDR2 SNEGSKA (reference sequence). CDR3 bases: TGCAGTGCTAGGGTCGACCCGAGCGGGACCGACTACTCTGGGGCCAACGTCCTGACTTTC. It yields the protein CSARVDPSGTDYSGANVLTF.

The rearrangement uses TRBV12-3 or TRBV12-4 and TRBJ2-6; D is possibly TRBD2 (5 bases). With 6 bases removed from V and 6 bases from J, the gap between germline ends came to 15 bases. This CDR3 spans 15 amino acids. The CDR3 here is CASSPGFREANVLTF. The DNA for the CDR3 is TGTGCCAGCAGCCCGGGGTTCAGAGAGGCCAACGTCCTGACTTTC.

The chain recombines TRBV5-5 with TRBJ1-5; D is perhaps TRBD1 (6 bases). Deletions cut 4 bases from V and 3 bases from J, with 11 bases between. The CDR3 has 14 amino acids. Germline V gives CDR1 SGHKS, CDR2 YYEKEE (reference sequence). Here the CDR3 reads CASSIGQNNQPQHF. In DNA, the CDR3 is TGTGCCAGCAGCATAGGACAGAACAATCAGCCCCAGCATTTT.

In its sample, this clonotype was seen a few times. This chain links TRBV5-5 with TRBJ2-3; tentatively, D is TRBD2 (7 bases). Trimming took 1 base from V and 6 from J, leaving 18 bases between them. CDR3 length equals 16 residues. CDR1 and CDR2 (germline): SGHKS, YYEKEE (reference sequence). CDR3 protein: CASSLSLRGASDTQYF. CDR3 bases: TGTGCCAGCAGCTTGTCTCTCCGGGGGGCATCCGATACGCAGTATTTT.

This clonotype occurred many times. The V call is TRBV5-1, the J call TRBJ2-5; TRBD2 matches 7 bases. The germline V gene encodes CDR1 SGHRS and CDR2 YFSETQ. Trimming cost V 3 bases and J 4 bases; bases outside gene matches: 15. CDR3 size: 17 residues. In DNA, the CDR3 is TGCGCCAGCAGCTCACCCACAGAAAAGCGGGGACGAGAGACCCAGTACTTC. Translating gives CASSSPTEKRGRETQYF.

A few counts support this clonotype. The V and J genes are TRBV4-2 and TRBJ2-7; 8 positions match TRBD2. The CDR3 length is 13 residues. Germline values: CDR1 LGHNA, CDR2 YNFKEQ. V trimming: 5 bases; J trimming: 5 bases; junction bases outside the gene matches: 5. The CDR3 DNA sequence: TGTGCCAGCAGCACTCGGGAGGGCAACGAGCAGTACTTC. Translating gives CASSTREGNEQYF.

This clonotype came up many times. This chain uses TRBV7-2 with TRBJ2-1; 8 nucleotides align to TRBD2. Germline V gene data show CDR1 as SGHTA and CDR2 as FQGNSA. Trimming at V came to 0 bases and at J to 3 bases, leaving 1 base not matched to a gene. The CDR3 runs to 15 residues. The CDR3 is CASSLASGDYNEQFF. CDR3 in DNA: TGTGCCAGCAGCTTAGCTAGCGGGGACTACAATGAGCAGTTCTTC.